These 29 T cell receptor beta chains were sequenced from one sample in a study of STAT5B mutations in CD4+ large granular lymphocyte leukemia. Clones were sequenced by immunoSEQ multiplex PCR, and TCRdb holds only the in-frame ones, with some missing. The data show fewer than 35,000 clones, roughly 70% seen once. Sample: CD4+ T cells from blood buffy coats. These TCRs come from a human donor in good health.

The chain uses TRBV9 and TRBJ1-6, with D perhaps matching TRBD1 (5 bases). Trimming pared 3 bases from V and 0 bases from J, leaving 13 bases between. Germline V CDR1 and CDR2: SGDLS, YYNGEE. The CDR3 contains 17 residues. The CDR3 protein is CASSAGEGSSYNSPLHF. CDR3 DNA sequence: TGTGCCAGCAGCGCTGGTGAGGGGAGCTCCTATAATTCACCCCTCCACTTT.

This rearrangement joins TRBV7-9 to TRBJ1-2; TRBD1 aligns across 8 bases. This CDR3 is built from 19 residues. Per germline, CDR1 SEHNR and CDR2 FQNEAQ (reference sequence). V was clipped by 3 bases and J by 4 bases; unmatched bases: 19. CDR3 protein: CASSFSPGAPAGGIYGYTF. The CDR3 DNA sequence: TGTGCCAGCAGCTTTTCCCCTGGTGCCCCGGCAGGGGGCATCTATGGCTACACCTTC.

In this sample, this clone turned up a few times. The chain couples TRBV6-1 to TRBJ1-1, with D unclear. The CDR3 is made up of 15 amino acids. Per the germline V gene, CDR1 is MNHNS and CDR2 is SASEGT. The V and J ends lost 8 bases and 5 bases respectively, with 21 bases between them. CDR3 residues: CASQASPPVGTEAFF. The CDR3 DNA follows: TGTGCCAGCCAAGCATCCCCTCCCGTGGGGACTGAAGCTTTCTTT.

This clone was counted a few times. V usage is TRBV2 and J usage is TRBJ1-4; D unclear. Trimming took off 5 bases at V and 11 bases at J, with 18 bases between the two ends. The CDR3 extends over 14 amino acids. The germline V gene encodes CDR1 SNHLY and CDR2 FYNNEI. CDR3 DNA: TGTGCCAGCAGTATCCGAGGCGGCAGTGAGAAACTGTTTTTT. Protein sequence: CASSIRGGSEKLFF.

The CDR3 loop reads CASSYWTSITGELFF. The CDR3 nucleotides are TGTGCCAGCAGTTACTGGACGTCCATTACCGGGGAGCTGTTTTTT. The rearrangement links TRBV28 to TRBJ2-2; D remains unclear. The CDR3 is made up of 15 amino acids. The V end lost 4 bases, the J end lost 5 bases, and 14 bases lay between the germline ends. Germline values: CDR1 MDHEN, CDR2 SYDVKM.

The rearrangement links TRBV5-6 to TRBJ1-5; TRBD1 agrees at 10 bases. V lost 5 bases and J lost 0; bases outside the gene matches: 11. From germline, CDR1 is SGHDT and CDR2 YYEEEE. This CDR3 has 18 residues. CDR3 sequence: CASRDGTGVFDSNQPQHF. The CDR3 DNA is TGTGCCAGCAGGGACGGGACAGGGGTGTTTGATAGCAATCAGCCCCAGCATTTT.

V is TRBV5-1 and J is TRBJ2-5; 12 bases are a match to TRBD2. V trimming: 3 bases; J trimming: 4 bases; junction bases outside the gene matches: 1. Germline CDR1 and CDR2: SGHRS and YFSETQ. The CDR3 length is 14 residues. CDR3 bases: TGCGCCAGCAGCTCGACTAGCGGGGGAGAGACCCAGTACTTC. It specifies CASSSTSGGETQYF. Complete variable domain (other parts from reference TRBV5-1 and TRBJ2-5): KAGVTQTPRYLIKTRGQQVTLSCSPISGHRSVSWYQQTPGQGLQFLFEYFSETQRNKGNFPGRFSGRQFSNSRSEMNVSTLELGDSALYLCASSSTSGGETQYFGPGTRLLVL.

This clone has more than one count but fewer than ten. The gene calls are TRBV6-5 and TRBJ1-2, with D possibly being TRBD1 (5 bases). The CDR3 loop spans 13 amino acids. The V gene's germline CDR1 is MNHEY and CDR2 SVGAGI. The V end was cut by 4 bases, the J end by 5 bases, with 11 bases between. This chain's CDR3 is CASSSPGSYGYTF. The CDR3 coding sequence is TGTGCCAGCAGTTCGCCAGGGTCTTATGGCTACACCTTC.

The chain couples TRBV7-2 to TRBJ1-4, with 9 positions matching TRBD1. V dropped 1 base and J dropped 10; count of bases not matched to a gene: 4. CDR1 is SGHTA, CDR2 FQGNSA, per germline. The CDR3 length is 14 residues. CDR3 bases: TGTGCCAGCAGCTTAGGACAGGGGGGGGTAAAACTGTTTTTT. It translates to CASSLGQGGVKLFF.

This clone has more than one count but fewer than ten. The rearrangement uses TRBV5-1 and TRBJ1-4; 9 nucleotides line up with TRBD1. This CDR3 has 14 residues. After removal of 4 bases from V and 7 bases from J, the junction contained 5 bases not matched to a gene. Per germline, CDR1 SGHRS and CDR2 YFSETQ. The CDR3 nucleotides are TGCGCCAGCAGCCCGGGACAGGGTGGTGAAAAACTGTTTTTT. Translated, it gives CASSPGQGGEKLFF.

This clone has only one observation. The chain is built from TRBV5-4 and TRBJ1-2; the D is unclear. The CDR3 runs 13 residues. Germline V gene data show CDR1 as SGHNT and CDR2 as YYREEE (reference sequence). Trimming took off 5 bases at V and 0 bases at J, with 8 bases between the two ends. CDR3 sequence reads: CASRDRANYGYTF. Here the CDR3 DNA reads TGTGCCAGCAGGGACCGAGCTAACTATGGCTACACCTTC.

The chain couples TRBV5-6 to TRBJ2-3; the D is unclear. Trimming shortened V by 2 bases and J by 2 bases, and 15 bases separated the two germline ends. CDR3 length: 16 residues. Germline V CDR1 and CDR2: SGHDT, YYEEEE. CDR3 protein: CASSLNGRMSTDTQYF. The CDR3 region has the DNA TGTGCCAGCAGCTTAAACGGACGGATGTCCACAGATACGCAGTATTTT. The full variable domain, with the rest looked up from reference TRBV5-6 and TRBJ2-3, is DAGVTQSPTHLIKTRGQQVTLRCSPKSGHDTVSWYQQALGQGPQFIFQYYEEEERQRGNFPDRFSGHQFPNYSSELNVNALLLGDSALYLCASSLNGRMSTDTQYFGPGTRLTVL.

This clone has a handful of counts. V usage is TRBV28 and J usage is TRBJ2-7; 8 nucleotides match TRBD2. This CDR3 is 15 amino acids long. Germline trimming cut 7 bases from V and 5 bases from J; bases unmatched to any gene: 13. Germline values: CDR1 MDHEN, CDR2 SYDVKM. CDR3 region: CASIRGGANSHEQYF. DNA for the CDR3: TGTGCCAGCATTCGGGGGGGGGCGAATTCCCACGAGCAGTACTTC.

The chain carries TRBV4-1 and TRBJ1-2; weak D call: TRBD1 (5 bases). Germline-derived CDR1 and CDR2 are MGHRA and YSYEKL. CDR3 length equals 15 residues. Trimming pared 1 base from V and 6 bases from J, leaving 15 bases between. CDR3 residues: CASSQVGGLLNGYTF. CDR3 DNA: TGCGCCAGCAGCCAAGTCGGGGGGTTATTGAATGGCTACACCTTC.

DNA of the CDR3: TGTGCCAGCAGTGACGCTAGCGGGGCCCGAGATACGCAGTATTTT. This translates into CASSDASGARDTQYF. The chain couples TRBV6-4 to TRBJ2-3; 9 nucleotides align to TRBD2. The CDR3 runs 15 residues. Germline-derived CDR1 and CDR2 are MRHNA and SNTAGT. With V trimmed by 2 bases and J by 5 bases, 5 bases remained unmatched.

The chain recombines TRBV19 with TRBJ2-3; 7 nucleotides line up with TRBD1. The CDR3 has 21 amino acids. Germline values: CDR1 LNHDA, CDR2 SQIVND (reference sequence). V lost 0 bases and J lost 0; bases outside the gene matches: 18. DNA for the CDR3: TGTGCCAGTAGTATAGACCCCGCCAGGGGGAGTCTTAGCACTAGCACAGATACGCAGTATTTT. Its translation is CASSIDPARGSLSTSTDTQYF.

The chain has TRBV28 and TRBJ1-4; 9 nucleotides line up with TRBD1. Germline V gene lookup returns CDR1 MDHEN and CDR2 SYDVKM. This CDR3 is 15 amino acids long. V gave up 5 bases and J gave up 5 bases; unmatched junction bases: 6. CDR3 DNA sequence: TGTGCCAGCAGTCCTACCGGGACAGGGAATGAAAAACTGTTTTTT. Translating gives CASSPTGTGNEKLFF.

V and J are TRBV4-1 and TRBJ2-7; 14 bases fit TRBD2. J was trimmed by 3 bases and V by 1 base; bases with no gene match: 2. The CDR3 consists of 16 residues. CDR1 is MGHRA, CDR2 YSYEKL, per germline. Here the CDR3 DNA reads TGCGCCAGCAGCCAAGGACTAGCGGGGGGGCTCTACGAGCAGTACTTC. Encoded protein: CASSQGLAGGLYEQYF.

Only a few counts were recorded for this clone. V is TRBV9 and J is TRBJ1-4, with D tentatively TRBD1 (6 bases). The CDR3 extends over 15 amino acids. Looked up from germline, CDR1 is SGDLS and CDR2 is YYNGEE. V gave up 4 bases and J gave up 4 bases, with 14 bases separating them. The CDR3 spells CASSFSGTHNEKLFF. In DNA, the CDR3 is TGTGCCAGCAGCTTCTCCGGGACACATAATGAAAAACTGTTTTTT. Filled out from reference TRBV9 and TRBJ1-4, the complete variable domain reads DSGVTQTPKHLITATGQRVTLRCSPRSGDLSVYWYQQSLDQGLQFLIQYYNGEERAKGNILERFSAQQFPDLHSELNLSSLELGDSALYFCASSFSGTHNEKLFFGSGTQLSVL.

CDR3 sequence reads: CASSPLRAGGRPDTQYF. In DNA, the CDR3 is TGTGCCAGCAGCCCCCTCAGGGCGGGGGGGCGTCCAGATACGCAGTATTTT. This sequence joins TRBV9 and TRBJ2-3, with 9 bases that match TRBD2. V lost 4 bases, J lost 4 bases, and 13 bases stayed unmatched. The germline V gene has CDR1 SGDLS and CDR2 YYNGEE. This CDR3 contains 17 residues.

The chain uses TRBV9 and TRBJ2-3, with D possibly TRBD2 on 5 matching bases. V lost 0 bases, J lost 3 bases, and 11 bases lay in between. CDR1 and CDR2 from the germline V gene are SGDLS and YYNGEE. The CDR3 runs 15 residues. In DNA form, the CDR3 reads TGTGCCAGCAGCGTAGAACCCCGAGGGACAGATACGCAGTATTTT. Its translation is CASSVEPRGTDTQYF. Supplemented by reference TRBV9 and TRBJ2-3, the full variable domain reads DSGVTQTPKHLITATGQRVTLRCSPRSGDLSVYWYQQSLDQGLQFLIQYYNGEERAKGNILERFSAQQFPDLHSELNLSSLELGDSALYFCASSVEPRGTDTQYFGPGTRLTVL.

The V call is TRBV6-5, the J call TRBJ2-7; 12 positions agree with TRBD2. CDR1 is MNHEY and CDR2 is SVGAGI in the germline V gene. CDR3 size: 15 residues. The V and J ends lost 6 bases and 3 bases, in that order; junction bases with no gene match: 6. For the CDR3, the DNA is TGTGCCAGCAGGGACCTAGCGGGGGGGCTCTACGAGCAGTACTTC. It codes for CASRDLAGGLYEQYF.

The J gene is TRBJ2-2, the V gene TRBV13; D perhaps matches TRBD2 (7 bases). Trimming cost V 3 bases and J 4 bases, with 12 bases left between them. Germline V gene lookup returns CDR1 PRHDT and CDR2 FYEKMQ (reference sequence). This CDR3 has 15 residues. The CDR3, as DNA: TGTGCCAGCAGCTTCCTAGGGGGGGCCACCGGGGAGCTGTTTTTT. Residues: CASSFLGGATGELFF.

CDR3 in amino acids: CASRFWRDTEAFF. CDR3 nucleotide sequence: TGTGCCAGCAGATTCTGGCGGGACACTGAAGCTTTCTTT. The rearrangement uses TRBV5-6 and TRBJ1-1; no firm D call. CDR1 is SGHDT and CDR2 is YYEEEE in the germline V gene. CDR3 length equals 13 residues. Trimming took off 5 bases at V and 3 bases at J, with 11 bases between the two ends.

Comment on this clone: The junction differs from germline at one of its ends, possibly a read error. The V gene is TRBV7-8, the J gene TRBJ1-5; the D is unclear. This CDR3 spans 17 amino acids. Germline loops: CDR1 SGHVS, CDR2 FQNEAQ. CDR3 loop: CASSLVRVSNSNQPQHF. CDR3 DNA sequence: TGTGCCAGCAGTTTAGTGAGGGTCAGCAATAGCAATCAGCCCCAGCATTTT. Full variable domain (outside the CDR3, taken from reference TRBV7-8 and TRBJ1-5): GAGVSQSPRYKVAKRGQDVALRCDPISGHVSLFWYQQALGQGPEFLTYFQNEAQLDKSGLPSDRFFAERPEGSVSTLKIQRTQQEDSAVYLCASSLVRVSNSNQPQHFGDGTRLSIL.

This sequence joins TRBV7-9 and TRBJ1-6; D call uncertain. In germline, CDR1 is SEHNR, CDR2 FQNEAQ (reference sequence). The germline V and J ends were trimmed by 1 base and 8 bases, with 12 bases remaining between them. The CDR3 spans 15 residues. The CDR3 region has the DNA TGTGCCAGCAGCTTAGTACTGGGTGGGGATTCACCCCTCCACTTT. Residues: CASSLVLGGDSPLHF.

This chain uses TRBV5-1 with TRBJ1-4; D remains ambiguous. The V gene's germline CDR1 is SGHRS and CDR2 YFSETQ. CDR3 length: 18 amino acids. V was trimmed by 4 bases and J by 0 bases, leaving 19 bases between them. CDR3 DNA: TGCGCCAGCAGCCCGACCGTTAGGACTCATACAACTAATGAAAAACTGTTTTTT. Its protein is CASSPTVRTHTTNEKLFF.

The V and J genes are TRBV6-1 and TRBJ2-2; weak D call: TRBD1 (5 bases). The CDR3 totals 15 residues. V dropped 2 bases and J dropped 6 bases, with 13 bases sitting between them. Germline CDR1 is MNHNS and CDR2 is SASEGT. CDR3 loop: CASSESPGWAGELFF. The CDR3 DNA sequence: TGTGCCAGCAGTGAATCCCCAGGGTGGGCCGGGGAGCTGTTTTTT.

As concerns this clone: The junction shows a germline mismatch at one end, possibly a read error. This CDR3 is also generated by other DNA sequences in the sample. The chain links TRBV18 to TRBJ1-1, with D possibly TRBD1 on 5 matching bases. The V gene's germline CDR1 is KGHSH and CDR2 LQKENI. The CDR3 runs 15 residues. The CDR3 loop reads CASSPGRGMNTEAFF. The CDR3 coding sequence is TGTGCCAGCTCACCAGGGCGGGGCATGAACACTGAGGCTTTCTTT.